Following are 10 T cell receptor beta chains from one sample sequenced in a study of identical twins. A single record per CDR3 protein comes from TCRdb applying MiXCR to the 5' RACE reads. The profile shows 350,000 or so distinct CDR3 sequences, 9% to 10% of them singletons. Sequencing was performed on naive T cells sorted from blood. These receptors were obtained from a woman aged 50 to 60 in good health.

There are a few counts of this clonotype. The J gene is TRBJ2-3, the V gene TRBV15; unclear D gene. Germline CDR1 is LNHNV and CDR2 is YYDKDF (reference sequence). This CDR3 contains 13 residues. V was clipped by 4 bases and J by 3 bases, with 8 bases between them. The CDR3 nucleotides read TGTGCCACCAGCATCGGTGGTACAGATACGCAGTATTTT. It encodes CATSIGGTDTQYF.

The chain employs TRBV7-8 and TRBJ2-5; 7 positions match TRBD2. CDR3 length equals 15 residues. CDR1 is SGHVS and CDR2 is FQNEAQ in the germline V gene. Germline trimming cut 5 bases from V and 2 bases from J; bases unmatched to any gene: 8. The CDR3 DNA reads as TGTGCCAGCAGCCTCCTCCGGGGGGTACAAGAGACCCAGTACTTC. Protein sequence: CASSLLRGVQETQYF.

V gene TRBV4-1 combines with J gene TRBJ2-2; tentatively, D is TRBD1 or TRBD2 (5 bases each). This CDR3 is 15 amino acids long. Trimming removed 6 bases from V and 9 bases from J, with 20 bases in between. Looked up from germline, CDR1 is MGHRA and CDR2 is YSYEKL. The CDR3 coding sequence is TGCGCCAGCAGGGGCCTACTGGGGCGGGTCAGGGAGCTGTTTTTT. Amino acids: CASRGLLGRVRELFF.

This clonotype occurred many times. The chain is built from TRBV7-8 and TRBJ2-2; no reliable D call. From germline, CDR1 is SGHVS and CDR2 FQNEAQ. The ends were cut back, 0 bases at V and 6 bases at J, with 5 bases in the middle. The CDR3 loop spans 13 amino acids. The CDR3 here is CASSLAAAGELFF. CDR3 nucleotide sequence: TGTGCCAGCAGCTTAGCCGCAGCCGGGGAGCTGTTTTTT.

At least ten counts were recorded for this clonotype. This chain connects TRBV29-1 to TRBJ2-1; 12 bases fit TRBD2. After removal of 4 bases from V and 6 bases from J, the junction contained 7 bases not matched to a gene. The CDR3 has 15 amino acids. From germline, CDR1 is SQVTM and CDR2 ANQGSEA. CDR3 region: CSVAGTSGSGNEQFF. The CDR3 DNA reads TGCAGCGTTGCCGGGACTAGCGGGTCTGGCAATGAGCAGTTCTTC.

This chain connects TRBV7-2 to TRBJ2-5; 7 bases are shared with TRBD1. The CDR3 extends over 14 amino acids. V trimming: 2 bases; J trimming: 6 bases; junction bases outside the gene matches: 6. Germline CDR1 is SGHTA and CDR2 is FQGNSA. CDR3 amino acids: CASSLRQGAQTQYF. CDR3 DNA: TGTGCCAGCAGCTTAAGACAGGGTGCACAGACCCAGTACTTC. Full variable domain (remainder filled in from reference TRBV7-2 and TRBJ2-5): GAGVSQSPSNKVTEKGKDVELRCDPISGHTALYWYRQSLGQGLEFLIYFQGNSAPDKSGLPSDRFSAERTGGSVSTLTIQRTQQEDSAVYLCASSLRQGAQTQYFGPGTRLLVL.

This clonotype was detected a few times. This chain links TRBV27 with TRBJ2-1; weak D call: TRBD2 (6 bases). V was clipped by 6 bases and J by 8 bases, with 20 bases between them. This CDR3 contains 15 residues. The germline V gene has CDR1 MNHEY and CDR2 SMNVEV (reference sequence). The CDR3 protein is CASSASPGAFYEQFF. The CDR3, as DNA: TGTGCCAGCAGCGCCTCCCCGGGAGCATTTTATGAGCAGTTCTTC.

The sample holds a few counts of this clonotype. The J gene is TRBJ2-2, the V gene TRBV12-3 or TRBV12-4, with 11 positions matching TRBD2. V was clipped by 5 bases and J by 9 bases; unmatched bases: 8. This CDR3 spans 15 amino acids. CDR3 protein: CASSTGLAASWELFF. DNA of the CDR3: TGTGCCAGCAGTACGGGACTAGCGGCTTCTTGGGAGCTGTTTTTT.

This clonotype was seen a handful of times. CDR3 region: CASRIAGLADTQYF. The CDR3 DNA follows: TGTGCCAGCAGGATAGCGGGACTGGCAGATACGCAGTATTTT. This chain uses TRBV2 with TRBJ2-3; 8 positions agree with TRBD2. J was trimmed by 4 bases and V by 6 bases; bases with no gene match: 6. Germline CDR1 is SNHLY and CDR2 is FYNNEI. CDR3 length: 14 residues. Full variable domain (outside the CDR3, taken from reference TRBV2 and TRBJ2-3): EPEVTQTPSHQVTQMGQEVILRCVPISNHLYFYWYRQILGQKVEFLVSFYNNEISEKSEIFDDQFSVERPDGSNFTLKIRSTKLEDSAMYFCASRIAGLADTQYFGPGTRLTVL.

The chain recombines TRBV10-2 with TRBJ2-7; TRBD1 is a possible D gene (7 bases). Germline CDR1 and CDR2: WSHSY and SAAADI. Trimming cost V 8 bases and J 7 bases, with 21 bases left between them. CDR3 size: 14 residues. This CDR3 is CASLGGGTVGEQYF. The CDR3 nucleotides are TGCGCCAGCCTCGGTGGGGGGACAGTGGGTGAGCAGTACTTC.